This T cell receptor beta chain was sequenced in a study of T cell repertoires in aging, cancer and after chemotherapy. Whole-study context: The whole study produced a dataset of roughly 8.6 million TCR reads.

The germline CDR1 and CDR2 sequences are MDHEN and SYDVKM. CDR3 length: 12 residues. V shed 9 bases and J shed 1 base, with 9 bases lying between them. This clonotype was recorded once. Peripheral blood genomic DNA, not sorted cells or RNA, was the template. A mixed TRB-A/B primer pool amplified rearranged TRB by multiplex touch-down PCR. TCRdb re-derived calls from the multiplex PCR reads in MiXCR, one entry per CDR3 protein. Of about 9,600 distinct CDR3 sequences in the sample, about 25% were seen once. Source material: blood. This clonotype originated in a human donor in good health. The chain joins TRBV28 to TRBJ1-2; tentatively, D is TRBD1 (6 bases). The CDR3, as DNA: TGTGCCAGTAACAGGGTTAACTATGGCTACACCTTC. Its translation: CASNRVNYGYTF.